This entry is about one TCR beta chain. Its antigen is not identified. This sample's TCRbeta library carried unique molecular identifier barcodes. One entry per CDR3 protein, called by TCRdb with MiXCR from the PCR reads. Of about 58,000 distinct CDR3 sequences in the sample, 44% were seen once. These data originate in a study of T-cell reconstitution after alpha-beta-depleted transplantation in children. Findings and caveats of the study: A year had passed since transplant, and T-cell counts and diversity by then came mostly from newly produced T cells. Expanded clones from the graft, numbering several hundred, reportedly supplied alpha-beta T cells about two months after transplant.

V lost 3 bases and J lost 3, with 14 bases in between. The CDR3 totals 16 residues. The germline V gene encodes CDR1 SGHNT and CDR2 YENEEA. The V gene is TRBV11-3, the J gene TRBJ2-2; no definite D call. The TCR sequence derives from a male patient aged 5 to 17 who had a stem cell transplant for acute lymphoblastic leukemia, so the T cells may come from the graft donor. Material: PBMCs, mostly from graft donor cells, obtained 360 days after TCRalphabeta/CD19-depleted stem cell transplant. CDR3 sequence (DNA): TGTGCCAGCAGCTTCTTTTCCGGTAGCTACACCGGGGAGCTGTTTTTT. Its translation is CASSFFSGSYTGELFF.